This T cell receptor (beta chain) was identified in a study of esophageal squamous cell carcinoma under preoperative chemotherapy. Broader study findings: After paclitaxel-nedaplatin, abundant clones were more likely to contract than amplify.

The time point denotes: before preoperative PTX-NDP chemotherapy. Preoperative chemotherapy with paclitaxel-nedaplatin was given to patients before surgery. The germline gives CDR1 SGHTA, CDR2 FQGNSA. The CDR3 totals 17 residues. Of note for this clonotype: As yet, its antigen is unknown. Compared with germline, one end of the junction differs, possibly owing to a read error.

Using its own MiXCR run on the PCR reads, TCRdb lists one record per CDR3 protein. This repertoire shows roughly 30,000 distinct CDR3 sequences, roughly 52% found once; its top ten account for approximately 12%. The gene calls are TRBV7-2 and TRBJ2-3, with TRBD2 identical over 9 bases. Sampling was conducted from a patient given preoperative chemotherapy. The receptor's source is a human donor with esophageal squamous cell carcinoma. The donor label of this sample is uncertain. CDR3 nucleotides: TGTGCCAGCAGCCCGGGAGCGGGGGGCCGGGAGGCAGATACCCAGTATTTT. Protein product: CASSPGAGGREADTQYF. Drawing the rest from reference TRBV7-2 and TRBJ2-3, the complete variable domain is GAGVSQSPSNKVTEKGKDVELRCDPISGHTALYWYRQSLGQGLEFLIYFQGNSAPDKSGLPSDRFSAERTGGSVSTLTIQRTQQEDSAVYLCASSPGAGGREADTQYFGPGTRLTVL.